These 10 T cell receptor beta chains were all obtained from the same sample, sequenced in a study of technical replicates of blood from a few donors. TCRdb keeps only in-frame clones here, not all; method: immunoSEQ multiplex PCR. The repertoire has roughly 12,000 clones, approximately 93% of them found once; the top ten carry over 5.5%. Material for sequencing was PBMCs. Receptor source: a human donor in good health.

The chain combines TRBV5-1 with TRBJ2-3; TRBD2 agrees at 10 bases. CDR3 length: 15 amino acids. V lost 0 bases and J lost 9; bases outside the gene matches: 7. Germline V gene sequence: CDR1 SGHRS, CDR2 YFSETQ. The CDR3 DNA sequence: TGCGCCAGCAGCTTGGGGGGCCTAGCGGGAGTGACGCAGTATTTT. Amino acid sequence: CASSLGGLAGVTQYF.

V usage is TRBV7-2 and J usage is TRBJ2-1; 8 nucleotides agree with TRBD1. Germline V lookup: CDR1 SGHTA, CDR2 FQGNSA. V dropped 5 bases and J dropped 0; count of bases not matched to a gene: 9. The CDR3 is 17 amino acids. CDR3 nucleotides: TGTGCCAGCAGCCCCGGACAGGGCTACCTCTCCTACAATGAGCAGTTCTTC. This translates into CASSPGQGYLSYNEQFF.

For the CDR3, the DNA is TGTGCCAGCAGTTTAAGCGTACCCGGGGAGCTGTTTTTT. This gives the protein CASSLSVPGELFF. This rearrangement joins TRBV28 to TRBJ2-2; no reliable D call. Trimming shortened V by 2 bases and J by 6 bases, and 7 bases separated the two germline ends. Looked up from germline, CDR1 is MDHEN and CDR2 is SYDVKM. This CDR3 comprises 13 residues.

V and J are TRBV7-9 and TRBJ2-1, with D possibly being TRBD2 (6 bases). The V end lost 1 base, the J end lost 9 bases, and 16 bases lay between the germline ends. The CDR3 has 15 residues. Germline loops: CDR1 SEHNR, CDR2 FQNEAQ (reference sequence). For the CDR3, the DNA is TGTGCCAGCAGCTTAGGAGGGACTCTTCAGGGTGAGCAGTTCTTC. This sequence encodes CASSLGGTLQGEQFF.

V is TRBV9 and J is TRBJ1-5; the match to TRBD1 covers 12 bases. The length of the CDR3 is 22 residues. With 7 bases clipped from V and 4 bases from J, the junction kept 27 bases outside the gene matches. The V gene's germline CDR1 is SGDLS and CDR2 YYNGEE. CDR3 in DNA: TGTGCCAGCTATCCTGGATCAAACGACCCGGGACAGGGGGCAAGGGGGAATCAGCCCCAGCATTTT. Protein product: CASYPGSNDPGQGARGNQPQHF.

CDR3 amino acids: CASSGSTDTQYF. The CDR3 DNA is TGTGCCAGCAGCGGGAGCACAGATACGCAGTATTTT. V usage is TRBV27 and J usage is TRBJ2-3; D ambiguous. The V gene lost 6 bases and the J gene lost 0 bases, with 4 bases spanning the gap. Germline CDR1 and CDR2: MNHEY and SMNVEV (reference sequence). This CDR3 has 12 residues.

The rearrangement joins TRBV6-5 to TRBJ1-5; D perhaps matches TRBD1 (5 bases). This CDR3 is built from 15 residues. Germline CDR1 MNHEY, CDR2 SVGAGI. The germline V and J ends were trimmed by 6 bases and 5 bases, with 17 bases remaining between them. The CDR3, as DNA: TGTGCCAGCAGCTCTGACAGCCAAAGGTATCAGCCCCAGCATTTT. Residues: CASSSDSQRYQPQHF.

The chain recombines TRBV28 with TRBJ2-7; 7 bases are a match to TRBD1. V was pared by 7 bases and J by 4 bases, with 10 bases of the junction left unmatched. CDR1 MDHEN and CDR2 SYDVKM come from the germline V gene. The CDR3 is 14 amino acids. Here the CDR3 reads CASILKGAGYEQYF. The CDR3 nucleotides read TGTGCCAGCATCCTCAAGGGGGCAGGATACGAGCAGTACTTC. Full variable domain (rest looked up from reference TRBV28 and TRBJ2-7): DVKVTQSSRYLVKRTGEKVFLECVQDMDHENMFWYRQDPGLGLRLIYFSYDVKMKEKGDIPEGYSVSREKKERFSLILESASTNQTSMYLCASILKGAGYEQYFGPGTRLTVT.

The chain uses TRBV11-3 and TRBJ2-2; D might be TRBD2 (6 bases). The CDR3 contains 15 residues. The ends were cut back, 5 bases at V and 2 bases at J, with 12 bases in the middle. The V gene's germline CDR1 is SGHNT and CDR2 YENEEA. The CDR3 region is CASSPDYYNTGELFF. The CDR3 bases are TGTGCCAGCAGCCCGGACTATTATAACACCGGGGAGCTGTTTTTT. The full variable domain, its missing parts supplied by reference TRBV11-3 and TRBJ2-2, is EAGVVQSPRYKIIEKKQPVAFWCNPISGHNTLYWYLQNLGQGPELLIRYENEEAVDDSQLPKDRFSAERLKGVDSTLKIQPAELGDSAVYLCASSPDYYNTGELFFGEGSRLTVL.

The chain's CDR3 is CASSSRTLADANTGELFF. CDR3 DNA: TGCGCCAGCAGCTCGCGAACACTAGCGGATGCGAACACCGGGGAGCTGTTTTTT. The V gene is TRBV5-1, the J gene TRBJ2-2, with 8 bases identical to TRBD2. The CDR3 consists of 18 residues. The V gene's germline CDR1 is SGHRS and CDR2 YFSETQ. The J segment lost 0 bases and the V segment lost 3 bases, leaving 10 bases of the junction unmatched.